This T cell receptor beta chain emerged from a study of identical twins. Template switching introduced a universal primer site, and the cDNA bore unique molecular identifiers. One entry per CDR3 protein, called by TCRdb with MiXCR from the 5' RACE reads. The sample includes hundreds of thousands of distinct CDR3 sequences, roughly a tenth of them seen just once. In germline, CDR1 is SGHRS, CDR2 YFSETQ. The V segment lost 0 bases and the J segment 10 bases; nucleotides outside the gene matches: 5. The CDR3 loop spans 15 amino acids. There are many counts of this clonotype. Healthy Caucasians alone served as donors.

The specimen sequenced was memory (CD45RO+) T cells sorted from blood. V and J are TRBV5-1 and TRBJ2-1, with 12 bases fitting TRBD2. The clonotype comes from a woman younger than 35 in good health. The DNA of the CDR3 is TGCGCCAGCAGCTTGGGACTAGCGGGGGCCCAAGAGCAGTTCTTC. It translates to CASSLGLAGAQEQFF.